The source of this T cell receptor beta chain is a study of cytomegalovirus exposure and HLA in healthy donors. Overall study: Of around 410 genotyped donors, 75% to 90% grouped in the Caucasian-associated ancestry cluster. General observations from the study: Immune exposure information available was restricted to CMV serostatus. It was assumed in the presence/absence analyses that sequencing depth was roughly uniform across donors. Previous analysis showed most TCR beta V segments were productive about 90% or about 30% of the time.

The PCR employed 60 Vbeta primers together with 13 Jbeta primers. Here immunoSEQ multiplex PCR was the method, and the copy in TCRdb shows in-frame clones only, minus some. Found here are 180,000 or so clones, 76% of them singletons; the top ten hold around 1.6%. Comment on this clone: Its antigen remains unknown.

The germline V gene encodes CDR1 SQVTM and CDR2 ANQGSEA. The CDR3 runs 14 residues. The sequencing input was PBMCs. The chain joins TRBV29-1 to TRBJ2-5; the match to TRBD1 covers 11 bases. The end of the DNA is better explained by TRBJ2-7, so the J call may be wrong. This receptor was taken from a man aged 18 to 29 in good health and CMV-seronegative. CDR3 bases: TGCAGCGCCGGTGGACAGGGGGCTTCCTACGAGCAGTACTTC. Protein product: CSAGGQGASYEQYF.